Presented here are 29 T cell receptor beta chains from one specimen sequenced in a study of PD-1 blockade in classical Hodgkin lymphoma. Time point of the sample: cycle 4 day 1 (C4D1), after more than 5 weeks of nivolumab. Patients all relapsed after autologous stem cell transplantation, and there was variation in brentuximab vedotin exposure. Sequencing used immunoSEQ multiplex PCR; TCRdb keeps in-frame clones, though not all of them. The sample lists more than 40,000 clones; over 75% were seen once. Sequenced here: peripheral blood mononuclear cells (PBMCs), sampled before the fourth cycle of nivolumab. The receptors were gathered from a human donor with classical Hodgkin lymphoma.

The genes are TRBV6-1 and TRBJ1-5; weak D call: TRBD1 (5 bases). Trimming shortened V by 2 bases and J by 0 bases, and 14 bases separated the two germline ends. Germline values: CDR1 MNHNS, CDR2 SASEGT. The CDR3 has 17 residues. CDR3 region: CASSEQLVQDSNQPQHF. DNA for the CDR3: TGTGCCAGCAGTGAACAACTAGTACAGGATAGCAATCAGCCCCAGCATTTT.

The rearrangement links TRBV19 to TRBJ1-5, with TRBD1 as a possible D gene (5 bases). The CDR3 totals 15 residues. V shed 6 bases and J shed 1 base, with 13 bases lying between them. Germline values: CDR1 LNHDA, CDR2 SQIVND (reference sequence). The CDR3 protein is CASREGSLSNQPQHF. The CDR3 region has the DNA TGTGCCAGTAGAGAGGGGTCGCTAAGCAATCAGCCCCAGCATTTT.

The rearrangement uses TRBV7-3 and TRBJ2-7; 12 bases align to TRBD1. V lost 6 bases to trimming and J lost 7 bases; unmatched junction nucleotides: 13. The CDR3 consists of 16 residues. CDR1 and CDR2 from the germline V gene are SGHTA and FQGTGA. The CDR3 coding sequence is TGTGCCAGCAGTCCCCAACCGGGACAGGGGGCAGAAGAGCAGTACTTC. It yields the protein CASSPQPGQGAEEQYF.

This chain uses TRBV2 with TRBJ1-5; TRBD1 is a possible D gene (6 bases). Germline V lookup: CDR1 SNHLY, CDR2 FYNNEI. The V and J ends lost 11 bases and 5 bases respectively, with 16 bases between them. The CDR3 has 13 amino acids. CDR3 bases: TGTGCCGGGTCCCGGGGGCGAGATCAGCCCCAGCATTTT. It is translated as CAGSRGRDQPQHF.

V and J are TRBV7-9 and TRBJ2-2, with 7 bases that match TRBD2. Germline loops: CDR1 SEHNR, CDR2 FQNEAQ (reference sequence). Germline trimming cut 4 bases from V and 5 bases from J; bases unmatched to any gene: 10. There are 16 residues in the CDR3. DNA of the CDR3: TGTGCCAGCAGCTGGGGGGAGCGGGGACGGACCGGGGAGCTGTTTTTT. Translation gives CASSWGERGRTGELFF.

This clone was picked up a small number of times. The chain is built from TRBV6-4 and TRBJ2-5; 9 bases align to TRBD1. Per germline, CDR1 MRHNA and CDR2 SNTAGT. J lost 4 bases, V lost 5 bases, and 2 bases had no gene match. This CDR3 contains 13 residues. This chain's CDR3 is CASSPGQGETQYF. CDR3 sequence (DNA): TGTGCCAGCAGTCCGGGACAGGGAGAGACCCAGTACTTC.

This chain joins TRBV28 and TRBJ1-1; D not resolved. The germline V gene has CDR1 MDHEN and CDR2 SYDVKM. This CDR3 is built from 15 residues. V gave up 5 bases and J gave up 1 base, with 14 bases separating them. CDR3: CASSLGGEGNTEAFF. CDR3 sequence (DNA): TGTGCCAGCAGTCTAGGTGGGGAGGGGAACACTGAAGCTTTCTTT.

This clone was detected a few times. The V gene is TRBV5-1, the J gene TRBJ2-1, with unresolved D. The CDR3 is 15 amino acids. CDR1 is SGHRS, CDR2 YFSETQ, per germline. V lost 0 bases and J lost 0, with 7 bases in between. This CDR3 is CASSLGQRSYNEQFF. The CDR3 DNA is TGCGCCAGCAGCTTGGGGCAGCGCTCCTACAATGAGCAGTTCTTC.

The chain is built from TRBV6-5 and TRBJ2-1, with unresolved D. The CDR3 spans 13 residues. Deletions cut 6 bases from V and 4 bases from J, with 10 bases between. The germline V gene encodes CDR1 MNHEY and CDR2 SVGAGI. CDR3 region: CASSQTRYNEQFF. CDR3 nucleotides: TGTGCCAGCAGCCAAACACGGTACAATGAGCAGTTCTTC.

DNA for the CDR3: TGTGCCAGCAGCAGGGACGTTGAGACCCAGTACTTC. Its protein product is CASSRDVETQYF. The chain recombines TRBV7-9 with TRBJ2-5, with D perhaps TRBD1 or TRBD2 (5 bases each). The CDR3 sequence is 12 residues long. The V gene lost 5 bases and the J gene lost 5 bases, with 9 bases spanning the gap. Germline CDR1 is SEHNR and CDR2 is FQNEAQ (reference sequence).

This clone is a singleton in its sample. CDR3 sequence (DNA): TGTGCCAGCACCCTGAACTACGAGCAGTACTTC. Protein sequence: CASTLNYEQYF. The chain joins TRBV25-1 to TRBJ2-7; D gene ambiguous. The CDR3 extends over 11 amino acids. Trimming took off 7 bases at V and 3 bases at J, with 7 bases between the two ends. Germline values: CDR1 MGHDK, CDR2 SYGVNS.

The gene calls are TRBV19 and TRBJ2-1; TRBD2 matches 11 bases. With 3 bases clipped from V and 9 bases from J, the junction kept 4 bases outside the gene matches. CDR3 size: 14 residues. Germline CDR1 reads LNHDA; CDR2 reads SQIVND (reference sequence). The CDR3 coding sequence is TGTGCCAGTAGTATTCTAGCGGGGGGCGCTGAGCAGTTCTTC. Amino acids: CASSILAGGAEQFF.

The chain links TRBV11-2 to TRBJ2-3, with D possibly TRBD2 on 6 matching bases. CDR3 length: 17 residues. The ends were cut back, 3 bases at V and 1 base at J, with 17 bases in the middle. Per the germline V gene, CDR1 is SGHAT and CDR2 is FQNNGV. CDR3 DNA sequence: TGTGCCAGCAGCTTTAGGGCGGGACGAATTGGCACAGATACGCAGTATTTT. Translated, it gives CASSFRAGRIGTDTQYF.

The gene calls are TRBV4-2 and TRBJ2-5; D gene uncertain. V lost 1 base to trimming and J lost 5 bases, with 11 bases between them. Germline V CDR1 and CDR2: LGHNA, YNFKEQ. The CDR3 is made up of 14 amino acids. The CDR3 reads CASSQGKFGETQYF. The CDR3 nucleotides read TGTGCCAGCAGCCAAGGGAAGTTTGGTGAGACCCAGTACTTC.

This rearrangement joins TRBV2 to TRBJ2-2; TRBD1 matches at 8 bases. This CDR3 spans 14 amino acids. The germline CDR1 and CDR2 sequences are SNHLY and FYNNEI. V lost 6 bases to trimming and J lost 7 bases; unmatched junction nucleotides: 7. Here the CDR3 reads CASRPDRGIGELFF. The CDR3 DNA is TGTGCCAGCAGACCCGACAGGGGAATCGGGGAGCTGTTTTTT.

J is TRBJ2-3 and V is TRBV27; TRBD2 agrees at 8 bases. The CDR3 has 17 amino acids. The germline CDR1 and CDR2 sequences are MNHEY and SMNVEV (reference sequence). Trimming removed 2 bases from V and 5 bases from J; junction bases left unmatched: 12. CDR3 protein: CASSLLPAGASGDTQYF. The CDR3 DNA sequence: TGTGCCAGCAGTTTACTCCCAGCGGGGGCGTCGGGAGATACGCAGTATTTT.

V is TRBV7-2 and J is TRBJ2-4, with 9 positions matching TRBD1. CDR3 length: 17 amino acids. CDR1 SGHTA and CDR2 FQGNSA come from the germline V gene. With V trimmed by 5 bases and J by 0 bases, 8 bases remained unmatched. The CDR3 DNA sequence: TGTGCCAGCAGCCCTCGGACAGGGGTCTTAGCCAAAAACATTCAGTACTTC. It yields the protein CASSPRTGVLAKNIQYF.

The V call is TRBV4-2, the J call TRBJ1-4; TRBD1 is a possible D gene (5 bases). Trimming stripped 6 bases from V and 12 bases from J, with 17 bases between. The CDR3 loop spans 13 amino acids. The germline V gene has CDR1 LGHNA and CDR2 YNFKEQ. The CDR3 loop reads CASSITGNLELFF. The DNA of the CDR3 is TGTGCCAGCAGTATCACAGGAAATCTTGAACTGTTTTTT.

This clone was recorded once. The V call is TRBV28, the J call TRBJ2-7, with D perhaps matching TRBD2 (5 bases). The CDR3 consists of 13 residues. Trimming shortened V by 8 bases and J by 2 bases, and 13 bases separated the two germline ends. Germline V lookup: CDR1 MDHEN, CDR2 SYDVKM. The CDR3 here is CASSDGVTYEQYF. CDR3 nucleotides: TGTGCCAGCTCGGACGGGGTGACCTACGAGCAGTACTTC.

This chain links TRBV27 with TRBJ1-5, with D tentatively TRBD1 (6 bases). This CDR3 is 15 amino acids long. The germline V and J ends were trimmed by 4 bases and 4 bases, with 14 bases remaining between them. The germline gives CDR1 MNHEY, CDR2 SMNVEV (reference sequence). The CDR3 region has the DNA TGTGCCAGCAGTTGGTCAGGGGAGGGGAATCAGCCCCAGCATTTT. The encoded protein is CASSWSGEGNQPQHF.

This chain links TRBV6-6 with TRBJ1-2, with 8 bases aligning to TRBD1. The V segment lost 8 bases and the J segment 2 bases; nucleotides outside the gene matches: 4. The CDR3 spans 13 residues. Germline lookup yields CDR1 MNHNY and CDR2 SVGAGI (reference sequence). Here the CDR3 DNA reads TGTGCCAGCGCAGGGGGCGCGAACTATGGCTACACCTTC. Encoded protein: CASAGGANYGYTF.

The rearrangement joins TRBV7-9 to TRBJ2-2, with 12 positions matching TRBD2. Germline values: CDR1 SEHNR, CDR2 FQNEAQ (reference sequence). The ends lost 8 bases at V and 4 bases at J; junction bases unmatched: 5. The CDR3 sequence is 15 residues long. The chain's CDR3 is CASDVTSGGTGELFF. The CDR3 coding sequence is TGTGCCAGCGACGTGACTAGCGGGGGCACCGGGGAGCTGTTTTTT.

The V and J genes are TRBV9 and TRBJ1-5; 7 bases align to TRBD1. This CDR3 has 14 amino acids. Germline lookup yields CDR1 SGDLS and CDR2 YYNGEE. The V gene end was trimmed by 2 bases and the J gene end by 2 bases; junction bases not matched to a gene: 1. The CDR3 loop reads CASSVGTGNQPQHF. For the CDR3, the DNA is TGTGCCAGCAGCGTCGGGACAGGCAATCAGCCCCAGCATTTT.

This chain links TRBV7-2 with TRBJ2-1; TRBD2 agrees at 9 bases. Per germline, CDR1 SGHTA and CDR2 FQGNSA. V lost 2 bases to trimming and J lost 7 bases; unmatched junction nucleotides: 15. This CDR3 has 18 residues. CDR3 sequence: CASSLWSSGVASGNEQFF. CDR3 bases: TGTGCCAGCAGCTTATGGTCTAGCGGGGTGGCATCGGGGAATGAGCAGTTCTTC.

The CDR3 sequence is CASSLTGINQPQHF. The CDR3 nucleotides read TGTGCCAGCAGCTTGACAGGGATCAATCAGCCCCAGCATTTT. The gene calls are TRBV7-2 and TRBJ1-5, with 7 bases fitting TRBD1. Unmatched junction bases numbered 2, after V lost 3 bases and J lost 3 bases. Germline assignment: CDR1 SGHTA and CDR2 FQGNSA. The CDR3 has 14 residues.

This clone has just one count. V is TRBV7-3 and J is TRBJ2-2; D may be TRBD2 (7 bases). This CDR3 has 15 amino acids. Trimming left V 6 bases short and J 3 bases short, with 14 bases between. Germline CDR1 reads SGHTA; CDR2 reads FQGTGA. CDR3 DNA: TGTGCCAGCAGACGCACAGGGAGGGACACCGGGGAGCTGTTTTTT. This encodes CASRRTGRDTGELFF.

V and J are TRBV5-1 and TRBJ2-3, with 7 bases aligning to TRBD1. Trimming at V came to 1 base and at J to 3 bases, leaving 8 bases not matched to a gene. The CDR3 extends over 16 amino acids. Per germline, CDR1 SGHRS and CDR2 YFSETQ. The CDR3 DNA reads as TGCGCCAGCAGCTTGACACCTCCCAGGGGGACAGATACGCAGTATTTT. Protein sequence: CASSLTPPRGTDTQYF.

The chain joins TRBV7-9 to TRBJ2-2, with no clear D. Germline CDR1 is SEHNR and CDR2 is FQNEAQ (reference sequence). With 5 bases removed from V and 2 bases from J, the gap between germline ends came to 12 bases. The CDR3 extends over 15 amino acids. The CDR3 spells CASSPSWLNTGELFF. CDR3 DNA: TGTGCCAGCAGCCCCAGCTGGCTAAACACCGGGGAGCTGTTTTTT. Variable domain in full (rest from reference TRBV7-9 and TRBJ2-2): DTGVSQNPRHKITKRGQNVTFRCDPISEHNRLYWYRQTLGQGPEFLTYFQNEAQLEKSRLLSDRFSAERPKGSFSTLEIQRTEQGDSAMYLCASSPSWLNTGELFFGEGSRLTVL.

J is TRBJ1-2 and V is TRBV28; no definite D call. The V end lost 7 bases, the J end lost 3 bases, and 15 bases lay between the germline ends. Looked up from germline, CDR1 is MDHEN and CDR2 is SYDVKM. CDR3 length equals 14 residues. CDR3 amino acids: CASTAPGSHYGYTF. CDR3 coding DNA: TGTGCCAGCACTGCCCCCGGATCACACTATGGCTACACCTTC.